One sample yielded the 16 T cell receptor beta chains listed below, sequenced in a study of cytomegalovirus exposure and HLA in healthy donors. Clones were read by immunoSEQ multiplex PCR, and TCRdb kept only the in-frame ones, dropping some. The table records about 110,000 clones, approximately 94% of them present only once. The sample taken for sequencing was PBMCs. All receptors derive from a woman between 18 and 29 years old in good health and CMV-seronegative.

V and J are TRBV5-1 and TRBJ2-1; 13 bases fit TRBD2. Per germline, CDR1 SGHRS and CDR2 YFSETQ. The CDR3 is 18 amino acids. Unmatched junction bases numbered 13, after V lost 7 bases and J lost 3 bases. CDR3 loop: CASVRGLAGFGGYNEQFF. As DNA, the CDR3 is TGCGCCAGCGTCAGGGGACTAGCGGGGTTCGGTGGCTACAATGAGCAGTTCTTC. Variable domain in full (rest from reference TRBV5-1 and TRBJ2-1): KAGVTQTPRYLIKTRGQQVTLSCSPISGHRSVSWYQQTPGQGLQFLFEYFSETQRNKGNFPGRFSGRQFSNSRSEMNVSTLELGDSALYLCASVRGLAGFGGYNEQFFGPGTRLTVL.

V and J are TRBV4-1 and TRBJ1-4, with 9 nucleotides matching TRBD1. The J segment lost 8 bases and the V segment lost 3 bases, leaving 7 bases of the junction unmatched. The CDR3 extends over 15 amino acids. Germline V gene data show CDR1 as MGHRA and CDR2 as YSYEKL. CDR3 coding DNA: TGCGCCAGCAGCCAGACCGGGACAGGGAAGGAAAAACTGTTTTTT. Encoded protein: CASSQTGTGKEKLFF.

V gene TRBV18 combines with J gene TRBJ1-1, with 8 bases identical to TRBD1. J gave up 0 bases and V 3 bases, and 3 bases lay outside the gene matches. The CDR3 sequence is 15 residues long. The germline gives CDR1 KGHSH, CDR2 LQKENI. For the CDR3, the DNA is TGTGCCAGCTCACCGCAGGGGGCTTTGAACACTGAAGCTTTCTTT. It codes for CASSPQGALNTEAFF.

V gene TRBV28 combines with J gene TRBJ1-2; D may be TRBD1 (5 bases). Germline V gives CDR1 MDHEN, CDR2 SYDVKM. The CDR3 is 15 residues long. V lost 2 bases and J 1 base, leaving 11 bases between the germline ends. This CDR3 reads CASSLNQGFNYGYTF. The CDR3 DNA reads TGTGCCAGCAGTTTAAATCAGGGTTTTAACTATGGCTACACCTTC.

The CDR3 is CASSPQLDTEAFF. DNA for the CDR3: TGCGCCAGCAGCCCACAGCTGGACACTGAAGCTTTCTTT. This sequence joins TRBV5-1 and TRBJ1-1; D not certain. V was cut by 4 bases and J by 3 bases, with 10 bases left in between. The CDR3 runs to 13 residues. Looked up from germline, CDR1 is SGHRS and CDR2 is YFSETQ.

The chain links TRBV6-7 to TRBJ2-3; 12 bases line up with TRBD2. TRBV6-7 counts as an open reading frame of uncertain function. The CDR3 length is 20 residues. The junction had 14 bases not matched to a gene; V was cut back by 3 bases and J by 1 base. CDR3 in amino acids: CASSYYETERLAGGTDTQYF. The CDR3 DNA reads as TGTGCCAGCAGTTATTACGAGACAGAAAGACTAGCGGGGGGCACAGATACGCAGTATTTT.

The sample holds a few counts of this clone. The chain recombines TRBV15 with TRBJ1-1, with 7 bases identical to TRBD1. This CDR3 has 17 residues. Germline CDR1 is LNHNV and CDR2 is YYDKDF (reference sequence). V shed 1 base and J 1 base; nucleotides not matched to a gene: 9. CDR3 DNA: TGTGCCACCAGCAGAGTTAAGGGGGCGGCGGGGAACACTGAAGCTTTCTTT. Residues: CATSRVKGAAGNTEAFF.

This clone was counted a single time. The rearrangement joins TRBV4-3 to TRBJ2-1, with 7 bases matching TRBD2. The CDR3 consists of 16 residues. V lost 3 bases, J lost 5 bases, and 10 bases stayed unmatched. Per the germline V gene, CDR1 is LGHNA and CDR2 is YSLEER. CDR3 residues: CASSQTGLVGDNEQFF. In DNA, the CDR3 is TGCGCCAGCAGCCAGACCGGACTAGTAGGCGACAATGAGCAGTTCTTC.

The genes are TRBV7-9 and TRBJ2-3; weak D call: TRBD1 (6 bases). Trimming stripped 0 bases from V and 3 bases from J, with 10 bases between. Germline CDR1 reads SEHNR; CDR2 reads FQNEAQ (reference sequence). This CDR3 region has 15 residues. The CDR3 loop reads CASSLAGRGTDTQYF. The CDR3 DNA sequence: TGTGCCAGCAGCTTAGCTGGTAGGGGGACAGATACGCAGTATTTT.

The V gene is TRBV27, the J gene TRBJ2-1; a possible D gene is TRBD2 (5 bases). V dropped 5 bases and J dropped 3 bases, with 5 bases sitting between them. This CDR3 has 12 residues. CDR1 and CDR2 (germline): MNHEY, SMNVEV (reference sequence). CDR3 bases: TGTGCCAGCAGTCGGGGCTACAATGAGCAGTTCTTC. Residues: CASSRGYNEQFF.

This chain connects TRBV10-1 to TRBJ2-1; a weak D match, TRBD1 (6 bases). V was clipped by 8 bases and J by 8 bases, with 19 bases between them. There are 14 residues in the CDR3. Germline V gene data show CDR1 as WNHNN and CDR2 as SYGVQD (reference sequence). The CDR3 DNA follows: TGCGCCAGCCGGCGGCAGGGGAGACTCGATGAGCAGTTCTTC. Translation: CASRRQGRLDEQFF.

This chain links TRBV6-6 with TRBJ2-7, with 9 bases identical to TRBD1. CDR1 is MNHNY and CDR2 is SVGAGI in the germline V gene (reference sequence). The junction had 10 bases not matched to a gene; V was cut back by 2 bases and J by 5 bases. The CDR3 runs to 16 residues. The CDR3 bases are TGTGCCAGCAGTTACCTCCGCTCGGGACAGGGAAACGAGCAGTACTTC. Residues: CASSYLRSGQGNEQYF.

The chain couples TRBV11-2 to TRBJ2-2, with D possibly TRBD1 on 6 matching bases. This CDR3 is built from 15 residues. The ends were cut back, 1 base at V and 5 bases at J, with 11 bases in the middle. The germline gives CDR1 SGHAT, CDR2 FQNNGV. The chain's CDR3 is CASSLAAGVTGELFF. DNA for the CDR3: TGTGCCAGCAGCTTAGCTGCAGGGGTAACCGGGGAGCTGTTTTTT.

This clone was counted once. V and J are TRBV2 and TRBJ1-5; unclear D gene. Trimming cost V 6 bases and J 1 base, with 7 bases left between them. There are 13 residues in the CDR3. Germline-derived CDR1 and CDR2 are SNHLY and FYNNEI. The CDR3 nucleotides read TGTGCCAGCAGGGTCGGGAGCAATCAGCCCCAGCATTTT. Translating gives CASRVGSNQPQHF. The entire variable domain, with the rest obtained from reference TRBV2 and TRBJ1-5, is as follows: EPEVTQTPSHQVTQMGQEVILRCVPISNHLYFYWYRQILGQKVEFLVSFYNNEISEKSEIFDDQFSVERPDGSNFTLKIRSTKLEDSAMYFCASRVGSNQPQHFGDGTRLSIL.

The chain is built from TRBV4-1 and TRBJ2-1; no reliable D call. Germline values: CDR1 MGHRA, CDR2 YSYEKL. Trimming took 1 base from V and 8 from J, leaving 6 bases between them. The CDR3 is 12 residues long. The CDR3 here is CASSQGLDEQFF. CDR3 DNA: TGCGCCAGCAGCCAAGGGTTAGATGAGCAGTTCTTC.

The V call is TRBV4-1, the J call TRBJ1-1, with TRBD1 matching over 9 bases. The CDR3 is 16 residues long. Germline loops: CDR1 MGHRA, CDR2 YSYEKL. J was trimmed by 3 bases and V by 2 bases; bases with no gene match: 7. CDR3 sequence: CASSQTATGGYTEAFF. The CDR3 region has the DNA TGCGCCAGCAGCCAAACCGCTACAGGGGGCTACACTGAAGCTTTCTTT.